This T cell receptor beta chain was identified during a study of blood T cells in healthy people across ages. A sample-barcoded 5' primer and a J-beta primer mix were used in a second PCR of roughly 7 to 11 cycles. TCRdb re-analysed the 5' RACE reads in MiXCR, keeping a single row per CDR3 protein. Of 1.2 million to 1.5 million distinct CDR3 sequences in the sample, approximately 42% were seen once. The sequencing input was blood. The clonotype originates from a woman aged 18-30 years in good health.

This CDR3 is CASSVSRGVEVEQYF. Written as DNA, the CDR3 is TGTGCCAGCAGCGTTTCCAGGGGCGTTGAAGTTGAGCAGTACTTC. The chain uses TRBV9 and TRBJ2-7; possibly TRBD1 for D (6 bases). Germline CDR1 and CDR2: SGDLS and YYNGEE. This CDR3 has 15 residues. The ends were cut back, 2 bases at V and 7 bases at J, with 19 bases in the middle.